The 10 T cell receptor beta chains reported below all come from one sample, sequenced in a study of glioma-infiltrating T cells after dendritic cell vaccination. As to time point: after dendritic cell vaccination, including at tumor progression/relapse. Generated by immunoSEQ multiplex PCR, the TCRdb table keeps only in-frame clones and is missing some. The table shows about 24,000 clones, with approximately 89% occurring only once. The input for sequencing was blood, taken after dendritic cell vaccination. The receptors derive from a human donor with glioblastoma.

This clone was seen a single time. The rearrangement joins TRBV6-5 to TRBJ2-2, with TRBD2 matching 10 bases. Germline V lookup: CDR1 MNHEY, CDR2 SVGAGI. This CDR3 is 15 amino acids long. The ends lost 0 bases at V and 6 bases at J; junction bases unmatched: 1. This CDR3 is CASSYSAGGAGELFF. CDR3 nucleotides: TGTGCCAGCAGTTACTCAGCGGGGGGGGCCGGGGAGCTGTTTTTT.

The genes are TRBV7-2 and TRBJ2-3; perhaps TRBD2 as D (6 bases). The germline V and J ends were trimmed by 0 bases and 4 bases, with 14 bases remaining between them. The CDR3 is 16 amino acids. Germline CDR1 and CDR2: SGHTA and FQGNSA. The CDR3 here is CASSLALASSADTQYF. Here the CDR3 DNA reads TGTGCCAGCAGCTTAGCCCTAGCGTCTTCAGCAGATACGCAGTATTTT.

V and J are TRBV4-1 and TRBJ2-5; 7 bases match TRBD2. The V and J ends lost 2 bases and 5 bases, in that order; junction bases with no gene match: 8. CDR1 MGHRA and CDR2 YSYEKL come from the germline V gene. This CDR3 is 15 amino acids long. CDR3 DNA: TGCGCCAGCAGCCAACGTCACGGCGGGGGTGAGACCCAGTACTTC. It is translated as CASSQRHGGGETQYF.

The genes are TRBV6-5 and TRBJ1-5; possible D gene TRBD1, 5 bases. This CDR3 is built from 13 residues. Looked up from germline, CDR1 is MNHEY and CDR2 is SVGAGI. V was shortened by 6 bases and J by 3 bases, with 9 bases between the two germline ends. CDR3 in amino acids: CASRRQINQPQHF. DNA for the CDR3: TGTGCCAGCAGACGACAGATCAATCAGCCCCAGCATTTT.

This chain uses TRBV30 with TRBJ1-2, with 7 bases aligning to TRBD1. The CDR3 runs 12 residues. After removal of 2 bases from V and 6 bases from J, the junction contained 3 bases not matched to a gene. The germline gives CDR1 GTSNPN, CDR2 SVGIG (reference sequence). CDR3 DNA: TGTGCCTGGAGTACAGGGGAAGATGGCTACACCTTC. Translating it yields CAWSTGEDGYTF. Full variable domain (remainder filled in from reference TRBV30 and TRBJ1-2): SQTIHQWPATLVQPVGSPLSLECTVEGTSNPNLYWYRQAAGRGLQLLFYSVGIGQISSEVPQNLSASRPQDRQFILSSKKLLLSDSGFYLCAWSTGEDGYTFGSGTRLTVV.

The V call is TRBV5-1, the J call TRBJ1-5; possibly TRBD1 for D (6 bases). V lost 4 bases to trimming and J lost 4 bases, with 12 bases between them. This CDR3 has 14 amino acids. Germline CDR1 and CDR2: SGHRS and YFSETQ. The CDR3 here is CASSKGTPNQPQHF. CDR3 DNA: TGCGCCAGCAGCAAAGGGACACCAAATCAGCCCCAGCATTTT.

Only one count was recorded for this clone. The V and J genes are TRBV7-8 and TRBJ2-2, with 8 bases aligning to TRBD1. There are 17 residues in the CDR3. The trim removed 0 bases at V and 1 base at J, leaving 4 bases unmatched. CDR1 is SGHVS, CDR2 FQNEAQ, per germline. CDR3 nucleotides: TGTGCCAGCAGCTTAGCGCCGGGGACAGGGAACACCGGGGAGCTGTTTTTT. Amino acid sequence: CASSLAPGTGNTGELFF.

This chain links TRBV7-8 with TRBJ1-1, with D possibly being TRBD1 (6 bases). V was clipped by 4 bases and J by 2 bases, with 11 bases between them. The CDR3 is made up of 14 amino acids. CDR1 and CDR2 from the germline V gene are SGHVS and FQNEAQ. The chain's CDR3 is CASSSGTQNTEAFF. The CDR3 nucleotides read TGTGCCAGCAGCTCCGGGACACAAAACACTGAAGCTTTCTTT.

The table lists this clone with a few counts. The V gene is TRBV6-1, the J gene TRBJ1-2; unclear D gene. V gave up 3 bases and J gave up 1 base, with 6 bases separating them. This CDR3 is 13 amino acids long. Germline V gives CDR1 MNHNS, CDR2 SASEGT. CDR3 loop: CASSERSNYGYTF. CDR3 nucleotide sequence: TGTGCCAGCAGTGAGCGGAGTAACTATGGCTACACCTTC.

This clone occurred once. The chain uses TRBV19 and TRBJ2-3; TRBD2 matches 7 bases. Trimming cost V 6 bases and J 3 bases; bases outside gene matches: 9. Per the germline V gene, CDR1 is LNHDA and CDR2 is SQIVND (reference sequence). This CDR3 is 15 amino acids long. CDR3 region: CASSMTSSGTDTQYF. DNA for the CDR3: TGTGCCAGTAGCATGACTAGCTCCGGGACAGATACGCAGTATTTT. Supplemented by reference TRBV19 and TRBJ2-3, the full variable domain reads DGGITQSPKYLFRKEGQNVTLSCEQNLNHDAMYWYRQDPGQGLRLIYYSQIVNDFQKGDIAEGYSVSREKKESFPLTVTSAQKNPTAFYLCASSMTSSGTDTQYFGPGTRLTVL.